These 30 T cell receptor beta chains originate from one sample sequenced in a study of early T cells in non-severe SARS-CoV-2 infection. TCRdb fed the 5' RACE reads into MiXCR, producing one record per CDR3 protein. The data hold some 96,000 distinct CDR3 sequences, with under 15% observed a single time. The sequenced sample was whole blood. The receptors were gathered from an adult who was a healthcare worker with PCR-confirmed SARS-CoV-2 infection or an uninfected control (not recorded which).

This clonotype has just a few counts. The genes are TRBV7-9 and TRBJ2-7; TRBD2 matches at 8 bases. With V trimmed by 5 bases and J by 6 bases, 9 bases remained unmatched. This CDR3 has 14 residues. Germline V gene lookup returns CDR1 SEHNR and CDR2 FQNEAQ (reference sequence). CDR3 region: CASSQDWAGGEQYF. The CDR3 nucleotides are TGTGCCAGCAGCCAAGACTGGGCGGGGGGCGAGCAGTACTTC.

This chain uses TRBV28 with TRBJ2-1; 9 nucleotides agree with TRBD1. The J segment lost 6 bases and the V segment lost 7 bases, leaving 4 bases of the junction unmatched. Germline loops: CDR1 MDHEN, CDR2 SYDVKM. The CDR3 is 13 amino acids. Here the CDR3 reads CASNTGGRNEQFF. CDR3 DNA sequence: TGTGCCAGCAATACAGGGGGCCGCAATGAGCAGTTCTTC.

CDR3 protein: CASTDPLTGSTDTQYF. CDR3 coding DNA: TGTGCCAGCACCGACCCATTAACGGGTAGCACAGATACGCAGTATTTT. The V gene is TRBV28, the J gene TRBJ2-3, with D unclear. The CDR3 extends over 16 amino acids. CDR1 is MDHEN and CDR2 is SYDVKM in the germline V gene. Trimming cost V 7 bases and J 0 bases, with 17 bases left between them.

This clonotype was seen only a few times. The V gene is TRBV30, the J gene TRBJ2-4; D gene uncertain. Germline V gene sequence: CDR1 GTSNPN, CDR2 SVGIG (reference sequence). The CDR3 has 14 amino acids. With 2 bases removed from V and 3 bases from J, the gap between germline ends came to 11 bases. CDR3 sequence: CAWSTPSVKNIQYF. CDR3 DNA: TGTGCCTGGAGTACCCCCTCCGTCAAAAACATTCAGTACTTC.

This clonotype was counted a few times. As DNA, the CDR3 is TGCGCCAGCAGCCAAGATCTTGGGGGTACCTACAATGAGCAGTTCTTC. It translates to CASSQDLGGTYNEQFF. The chain links TRBV4-3 to TRBJ2-1; D possibly uses TRBD1 or TRBD2 (5 bases each). Germline CDR1 reads LGHNA; CDR2 reads YSLEER. This CDR3 spans 16 amino acids. V gave up 0 bases and J gave up 2 bases, with 11 bases separating them.

The V call is TRBV7-2, the J call TRBJ2-3; D perhaps matches TRBD2 (6 bases). Looked up from germline, CDR1 is SGHTA and CDR2 is FQGNSA. V was trimmed by 1 base and J by 5 bases, leaving 13 bases between them. This CDR3 is built from 15 residues. CDR3 DNA: TGTGCCAGCAGCTTAGATTCGGGAGCGGTAGATACGCAGTATTTT. Translating gives CASSLDSGAVDTQYF.

V usage is TRBV14 and J usage is TRBJ2-3; D not resolved. V gave up 4 bases and J gave up 2 bases, with 13 bases separating them. The germline V gene has CDR1 SGHDN and CDR2 FVKESK. The CDR3 has 15 amino acids. CDR3 region: CASSLDRPFTDTQYF. The CDR3 DNA sequence: TGTGCCAGCAGCCTTGACCGACCATTCACAGATACGCAGTATTTT.

This clonotype showed up just a few times. The chain combines TRBV5-1 with TRBJ1-1; no reliable D call. CDR3 length: 14 residues. Trimming pared 1 base from V and 3 bases from J, leaving 10 bases between. From germline, CDR1 is SGHRS and CDR2 YFSETQ. The DNA for the CDR3 is TGCGCCAGCAGCTTGTATTCGTCAGACACTGAAGCTTTCTTT. This gives the protein CASSLYSSDTEAFF.

This clonotype was detected only a few times. At one of its ends the junction is not consistent with the germline gene, which may arise from a read error. V is TRBV7-2 and J is TRBJ2-7; 7 nucleotides align to TRBD2. This CDR3 region has 14 residues. The germline gives CDR1 SGHTA, CDR2 FQGNSA. CDR3 nucleotide sequence: TGTGTCAGCAGCCTGTTGGGGACTATCGGCGAGCAGTACTTC. Translated, it gives CVSSLLGTIGEQYF. Based on the CDR3 plus reference TRBV7-2 and TRBJ2-7, the full variable domain is GAGVSQSPSNKVTEKGKDVELRCDPISGHTALYWYRQSLGQGLEFLIYFQGNSAPDKSGLPSDRFSAERTGGSVSTLTIQRTQQEDSAVYLCVSSLLGTIGEQYFGPGTRLTVT.

The chain recombines TRBV28 with TRBJ2-2, with TRBD2 matching over 7 bases. Trimming took 6 bases from V and 0 from J; bases not matched to a gene: 4. Germline V gives CDR1 MDHEN, CDR2 SYDVKM. CDR3 length: 15 amino acids. The CDR3 sequence: CASRISGTNTGELFF. CDR3 nucleotide sequence: TGTGCCAGCAGGATAAGCGGGACGAACACCGGGGAGCTGTTTTTT.

The gene calls are TRBV20-1 and TRBJ2-1, with a weak D call TRBD2 (6 bases). This CDR3 region has 11 residues. V dropped 8 bases and J dropped 7 bases, with 12 bases sitting between them. From germline, CDR1 is DFQATT and CDR2 SNEGSKA (reference sequence). CDR3 protein: CSPGLLNEQFF. For the CDR3, the DNA is TGCAGTCCGGGACTCCTGAATGAGCAGTTCTTC.

This clonotype was detected only once. The J gene is TRBJ2-5, the V gene TRBV12-5; TRBD2 matches 7 bases. Trimming at V came to 6 bases and at J to 5 bases, leaving 6 bases not matched to a gene. Germline CDR1 reads LGHNT; CDR2 reads FRNRAP. This CDR3 region has 13 residues. CDR3 sequence: CASGVAGRETQYF. DNA for the CDR3: TGTGCTAGTGGAGTAGCGGGCAGGGAGACCCAGTACTTC.

This clonotype was seen only a few times. The V gene is TRBV10-3, the J gene TRBJ1-2; no reliable D call. The CDR3 covers 11 residues. V was cut by 4 bases and J by 8 bases, with 8 bases left in between. The germline CDR1 and CDR2 sequences are ENHRY and SYGVKD. For the CDR3, the DNA is TGTGCCATCAGTGGAGGGCGCGGCTACACCTTC. Translation gives CAISGGRGYTF.

This clonotype was seen only a few times. The chain uses TRBV6-1 and TRBJ1-2; tentative D call: TRBD1 (5 bases). The length of the CDR3 is 11 residues. The germline CDR1 and CDR2 sequences are MNHNS and SASEGT. Deletions cut 6 bases from V and 5 bases from J, with 7 bases between. The CDR3 loop is CASSKGYGYTF. The CDR3 nucleotides read TGTGCCAGCAGCAAGGGGTATGGCTACACCTTC.

This chain uses TRBV10-3 with TRBJ2-1, with 10 bases identical to TRBD2. The J segment lost 8 bases and the V segment lost 4 bases, leaving 11 bases of the junction unmatched. Germline assignment: CDR1 ENHRY and CDR2 SYGVKD. This CDR3 is built from 16 residues. The CDR3 bases are TGTGCCATCAGTGTAGTAGCGGGAGGCTTTAGGGATGAGCAGTTCTTC. This codes for CAISVVAGGFRDEQFF.

The rearrangement joins TRBV30 to TRBJ2-5; 13 nucleotides align to TRBD2. The CDR3 is 15 residues long. The V and J ends lost 2 bases and 5 bases, in that order; junction bases with no gene match: 5. Germline CDR1 and CDR2: GTSNPN and SVGIG (reference sequence). In DNA form, the CDR3 reads TGTGCCTGGAGTCCGACTAGCGGGAGGCAGGAGACCCAGTACTTC. Translating it yields CAWSPTSGRQETQYF. Full variable domain (missing parts from reference TRBV30 and TRBJ2-5): SQTIHQWPATLVQPVGSPLSLECTVEGTSNPNLYWYRQAAGRGLQLLFYSVGIGQISSEVPQNLSASRPQDRQFILSSKKLLLSDSGFYLCAWSPTSGRQETQYFGPGTRLLVL.

This clonotype was counted a few times. The rearrangement links TRBV18 to TRBJ2-7; TRBD2 matches at 11 bases. CDR3 size: 15 residues. Looked up from germline, CDR1 is KGHSH and CDR2 is LQKENI. After removal of 2 bases from V and 5 bases from J, the junction contained 5 bases not matched to a gene. CDR3 sequence reads: CASSPTSGGWDEQYF. The CDR3, as DNA: TGTGCCAGCTCACCAACTAGCGGGGGCTGGGACGAGCAGTACTTC.

This clonotype is a singleton in its sample. The chain carries TRBV11-2 and TRBJ2-3; no reliable D call. Germline assignment: CDR1 SGHAT and CDR2 FQNNGV. CDR3 length: 14 residues. V dropped 7 bases and J dropped 2 bases, with 13 bases sitting between them. CDR3 bases: TGTGCCAGCACATTTTACGGGCCCACAGATACGCAGTATTTT. Protein product: CASTFYGPTDTQYF.

This clonotype showed up many times. J is TRBJ2-7 and V is TRBV20-1, with D maybe TRBD1 (5 bases). The V and J ends lost 7 bases and 8 bases respectively, with 18 bases between them. The CDR3 is 12 amino acids. Per the germline V gene, CDR1 is DFQATT and CDR2 is SNEGSKA (reference sequence). The CDR3 nucleotides read TGCAGTGGTATGGGGCTAGGAGTCAAGCAGTACTTC. Translating it yields CSGMGLGVKQYF.

The chain couples TRBV9 to TRBJ2-1, with TRBD2 matching over 12 bases. The CDR3 contains 17 residues. The germline CDR1 and CDR2 sequences are SGDLS and YYNGEE. V was pared by 7 bases and J by 5 bases, with 13 bases of the junction left unmatched. The DNA of the CDR3 is TGTGCCAGCGGTACTCCTAGCGGGAGGGCGATCCACAATGAGCAGTTCTTC. It specifies CASGTPSGRAIHNEQFF.

V and J are TRBV5-1 and TRBJ2-1; TRBD2 matches 12 bases. CDR1 SGHRS and CDR2 YFSETQ come from the germline V gene. V gave up 5 bases and J gave up 12 bases; unmatched junction bases: 9. The CDR3 runs to 14 residues. CDR3 in DNA: TGCGCCAGCAGAGGACTAGCGGGAAAGCAGGTGCAGTTCTTC. It is translated as CASRGLAGKQVQFF. The entire variable domain, with the rest obtained from reference TRBV5-1 and TRBJ2-1, is as follows: KAGVTQTPRYLIKTRGQQVTLSCSPISGHRSVSWYQQTPGQGLQFLFEYFSETQRNKGNFPGRFSGRQFSNSRSEMNVSTLELGDSALYLCASRGLAGKQVQFFGPGTRLTVL.

This rearrangement joins TRBV12-3 or TRBV12-4 to TRBJ2-7; possible D gene TRBD1, 6 bases. V lost 6 bases to trimming and J lost 10 bases, with 22 bases between them. The CDR3 runs 14 residues. The CDR3 protein is CASSFRQAGEGQYF. CDR3 nucleotide sequence: TGTGCCAGCAGCTTTCGACAGGCCGGAGAGGGTCAGTACTTC.

V usage is TRBV7-2 and J usage is TRBJ2-5; 7 nucleotides match TRBD2. CDR3 length: 14 amino acids. The trim removed 4 bases at V and 2 bases at J, leaving 4 bases unmatched. Germline V lookup: CDR1 SGHTA, CDR2 FQGNSA. CDR3 loop: CASSSPGLQETQYF. The CDR3, as DNA: TGTGCCAGCAGCTCTCCGGGACTACAAGAGACCCAGTACTTC.

The chain uses TRBV6-1 and TRBJ2-7, with a weak D call TRBD2 (5 bases). Germline V gives CDR1 MNHNS, CDR2 SASEGT. Trimming cost V 11 bases and J 7 bases, with 18 bases left between them. This CDR3 is built from 12 residues. DNA for the CDR3: TGTGCCTCCACTCTCGAGCGGTTGGAGCAGTACTTC. This sequence encodes CASTLERLEQYF.

This clonotype was observed a handful of times. This rearrangement joins TRBV7-9 to TRBJ2-7; 9 bases are shared with TRBD2. The CDR3 has 18 residues. CDR1 is SEHNR, CDR2 FQNEAQ, per germline (reference sequence). V lost 2 bases, J lost 3 bases, and 14 bases stayed unmatched. The CDR3 sequence: CASSLSPRAGLAIYEQYF. The CDR3 DNA is TGTGCCAGCAGCTTAAGTCCCCGTGCGGGACTAGCTATCTACGAGCAGTACTTC.

The chain links TRBV7-9 to TRBJ2-7; D is unresolved. Trimming took 7 bases from V and 2 from J, leaving 12 bases between them. Germline assignment: CDR1 SEHNR and CDR2 FQNEAQ (reference sequence). The CDR3 runs 13 residues. Written as DNA, the CDR3 is TGTGCCAGCACACCCCCCGGCCCCTACGAGCAGTACTTC. Its protein is CASTPPGPYEQYF.

This chain uses TRBV2 with TRBJ1-2, with D perhaps matching TRBD1 (5 bases). The CDR3 extends over 14 amino acids. Per the germline V gene, CDR1 is SNHLY and CDR2 is FYNNEI. The V end lost 6 bases, the J end lost 7 bases, and 18 bases lay between the germline ends. The CDR3, as DNA: TGTGCCAGCAGCAAAAACGATCCCCAGGGTGGCTACACCTTC. Encoded protein: CASSKNDPQGGYTF.

The sample holds a few counts of this clonotype. The chain combines TRBV20-1 with TRBJ2-1; the match to TRBD2 covers 10 bases. Germline V gene lookup returns CDR1 DFQATT and CDR2 SNEGSKA (reference sequence). Trimming at V came to 0 bases and at J to 6 bases, leaving 5 bases not matched to a gene. There are 15 residues in the CDR3. This CDR3 is CSARDYRTSGNEQFF. CDR3 DNA sequence: TGCAGTGCTAGAGATTATAGGACTAGCGGCAATGAGCAGTTCTTC.

This chain connects TRBV12-3 or TRBV12-4 to TRBJ2-7, with 7 positions matching TRBD2. V trimming: 4 bases; J trimming: 1 base; junction bases outside the gene matches: 7. CDR3 length: 15 residues. Here the CDR3 reads CASSWGGLVSYEQYF. The CDR3 DNA follows: TGTGCCAGCAGTTGGGGCGGACTAGTTTCCTACGAGCAGTACTTC.

This clonotype was recorded a few times. The CDR3 here is CASSTGIQETQYF. CDR3 bases: TGTGCCAGCTCTACAGGGATACAAGAGACCCAGTACTTC. The chain employs TRBV18 and TRBJ2-5; a weak D match, TRBD1 (6 bases). The ends were cut back, 6 bases at V and 2 bases at J, with 10 bases in the middle. Germline CDR1 and CDR2: KGHSH and LQKENI. The CDR3 spans 13 residues.